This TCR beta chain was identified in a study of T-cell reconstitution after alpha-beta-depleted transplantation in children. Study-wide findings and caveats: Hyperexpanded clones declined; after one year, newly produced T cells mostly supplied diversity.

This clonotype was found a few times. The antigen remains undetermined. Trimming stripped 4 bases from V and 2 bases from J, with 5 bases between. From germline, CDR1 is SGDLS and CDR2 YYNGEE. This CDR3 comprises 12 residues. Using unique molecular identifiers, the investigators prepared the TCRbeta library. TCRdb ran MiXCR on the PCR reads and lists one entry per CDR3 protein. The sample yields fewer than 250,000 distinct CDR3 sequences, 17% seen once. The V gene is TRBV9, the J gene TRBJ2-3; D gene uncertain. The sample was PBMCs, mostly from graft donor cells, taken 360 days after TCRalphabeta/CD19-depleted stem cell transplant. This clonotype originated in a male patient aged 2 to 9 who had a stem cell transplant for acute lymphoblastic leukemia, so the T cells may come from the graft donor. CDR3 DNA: TGTGCCAGCAGCCCGACCACAGATACGCAGTATTTT. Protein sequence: CASSPTTDTQYF.